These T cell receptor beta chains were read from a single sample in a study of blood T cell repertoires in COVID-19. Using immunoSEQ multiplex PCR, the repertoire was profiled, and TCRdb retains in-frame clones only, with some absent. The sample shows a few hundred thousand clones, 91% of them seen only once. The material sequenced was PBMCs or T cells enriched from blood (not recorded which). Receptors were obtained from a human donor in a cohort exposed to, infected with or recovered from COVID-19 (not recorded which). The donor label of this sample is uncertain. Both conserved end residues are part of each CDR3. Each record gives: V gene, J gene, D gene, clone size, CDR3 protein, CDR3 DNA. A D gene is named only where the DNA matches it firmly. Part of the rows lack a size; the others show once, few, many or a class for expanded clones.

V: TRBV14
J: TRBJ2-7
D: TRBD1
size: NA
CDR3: CASSPGTGYEQYF
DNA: TGTGCCAGCAGCCCTGGGACAGGATACGAGCAGTACTTC

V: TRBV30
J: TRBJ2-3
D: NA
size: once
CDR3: CAFSGASTDTQYF
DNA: TGTGCGTTCTCAGGCGCTAGCACAGATACGCAGTATTTT

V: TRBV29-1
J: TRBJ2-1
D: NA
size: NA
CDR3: CSVEEFTYNEQFF
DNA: TGCAGCGTTGAAGAATTTACCTACAATGAGCAGTTCTTC

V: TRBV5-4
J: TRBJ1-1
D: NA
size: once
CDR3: CASRGGTEAFF
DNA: TGTGCCAGCAGGGGAGGGACTGAAGCTTTCTTT

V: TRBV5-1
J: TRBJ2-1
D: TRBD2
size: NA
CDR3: CASSASGGAYNEQFF
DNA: TGCGCCAGCAGCGCTAGCGGGGGGGCCTACAATGAGCAGTTCTTC

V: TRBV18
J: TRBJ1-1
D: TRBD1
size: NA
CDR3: CASSPLGTELMNTEAFF
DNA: TGTGCCAGCTCACCACTAGGGACAGAGTTAATGAACACTGAAGCTTTCTTT

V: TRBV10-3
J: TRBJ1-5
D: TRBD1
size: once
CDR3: CAISQADRDQPQHF
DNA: TGTGCCATCAGCCAAGCCGACAGGGATCAGCCCCAGCATTTT

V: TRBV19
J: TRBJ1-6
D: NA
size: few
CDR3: CASSIVGAHSPLHF
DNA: TGTGCCAGTAGTATAGTGGGGGCGCATTCACCCCTCCACTTT

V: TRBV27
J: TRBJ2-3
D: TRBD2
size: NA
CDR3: CAARSGGFTDTQYF
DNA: TGTGCCGCTAGGAGCGGGGGGTTCACAGATACGCAGTATTTT

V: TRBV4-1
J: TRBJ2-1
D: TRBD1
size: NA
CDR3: CASRTPGQGAREQFF
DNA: TGCGCCAGCAGGACTCCGGGACAGGGGGCGAGGGAGCAGTTCTTC

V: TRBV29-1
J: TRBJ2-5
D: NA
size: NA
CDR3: CSVAGVVGPNVETQYF
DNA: TGCAGCGTTGCGGGGGTTGTAGGCCCTAACGTAGAGACCCAGTACTTC

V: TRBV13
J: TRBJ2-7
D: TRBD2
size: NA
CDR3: CASSLGGLAGGTQQYF
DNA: TGTGCCAGCAGCTTAGGAGGACTAGCGGGGGGCACCCAGCAGTACTTC

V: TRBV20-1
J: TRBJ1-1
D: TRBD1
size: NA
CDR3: CSASPTGGAYTEAFF
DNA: TGCAGTGCTAGTCCCACAGGGGGCGCCTACACTGAAGCTTTCTTT